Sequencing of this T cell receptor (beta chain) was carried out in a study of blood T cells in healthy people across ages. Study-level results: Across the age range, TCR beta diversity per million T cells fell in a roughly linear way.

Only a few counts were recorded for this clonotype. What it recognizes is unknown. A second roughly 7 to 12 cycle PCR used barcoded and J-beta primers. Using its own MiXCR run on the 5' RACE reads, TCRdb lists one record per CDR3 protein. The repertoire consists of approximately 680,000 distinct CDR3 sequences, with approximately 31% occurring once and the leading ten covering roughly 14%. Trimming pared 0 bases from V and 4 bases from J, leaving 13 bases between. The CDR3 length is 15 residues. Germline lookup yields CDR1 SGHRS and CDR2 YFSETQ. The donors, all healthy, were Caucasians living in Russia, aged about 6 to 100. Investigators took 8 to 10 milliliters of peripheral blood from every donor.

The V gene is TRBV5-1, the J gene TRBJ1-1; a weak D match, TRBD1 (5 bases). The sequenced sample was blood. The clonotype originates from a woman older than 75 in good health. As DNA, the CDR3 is TGCGCCAGCAGCTTGGATGGACAATCGGGCACTGAAGCTTTCTTT. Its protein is CASSLDGQSGTEAFF.